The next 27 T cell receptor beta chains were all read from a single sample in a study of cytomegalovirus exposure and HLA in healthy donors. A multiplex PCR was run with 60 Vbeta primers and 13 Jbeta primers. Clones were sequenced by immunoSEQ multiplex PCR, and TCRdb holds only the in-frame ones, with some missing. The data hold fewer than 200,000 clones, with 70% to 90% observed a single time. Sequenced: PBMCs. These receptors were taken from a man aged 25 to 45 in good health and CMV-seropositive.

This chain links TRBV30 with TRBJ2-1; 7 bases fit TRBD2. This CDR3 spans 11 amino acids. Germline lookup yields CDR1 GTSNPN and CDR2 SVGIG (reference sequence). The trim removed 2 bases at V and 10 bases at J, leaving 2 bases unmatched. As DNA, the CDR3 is TGTGCCTGGAGTATAGCGGGCGAGCAGTTCTTC. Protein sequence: CAWSIAGEQFF.

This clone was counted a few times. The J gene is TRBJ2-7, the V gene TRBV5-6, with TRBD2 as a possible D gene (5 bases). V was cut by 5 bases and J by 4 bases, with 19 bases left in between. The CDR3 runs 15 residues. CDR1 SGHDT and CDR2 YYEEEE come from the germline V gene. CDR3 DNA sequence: TGTGCCAGCAGTTCCGGACCGAGGAGGCAATACGAGCAGTACTTC. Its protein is CASSSGPRRQYEQYF.

CDR3 nucleotide sequence: TGTGCCAGTTCGAGGGGGGGCCCCACCTACAATGAGCAGTTCTTC. It is translated as CASSRGGPTYNEQFF. J is TRBJ2-1 and V is TRBV18; a weak D match, TRBD2 (7 bases). Germline V gene sequence: CDR1 KGHSH, CDR2 LQKENI. CDR3 size: 15 residues. V was clipped by 9 bases and J by 2 bases, with 17 bases between them.

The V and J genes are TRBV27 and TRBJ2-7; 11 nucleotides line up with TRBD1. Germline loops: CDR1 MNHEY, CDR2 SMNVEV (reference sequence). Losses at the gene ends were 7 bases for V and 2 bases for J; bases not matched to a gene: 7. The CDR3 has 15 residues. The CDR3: CASTQRGQGAYEQYF. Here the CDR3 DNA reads TGTGCCAGCACCCAACGGGGACAGGGGGCCTACGAGCAGTACTTC.

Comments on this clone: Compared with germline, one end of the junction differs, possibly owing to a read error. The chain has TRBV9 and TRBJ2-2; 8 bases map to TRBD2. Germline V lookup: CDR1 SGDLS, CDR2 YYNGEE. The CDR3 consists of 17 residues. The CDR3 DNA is TGTGCCAGCAGCGCCACGCCGGGACTAGGAAACACCGGGGAGCCGTTTTTT. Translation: CASSATPGLGNTGEPFF.

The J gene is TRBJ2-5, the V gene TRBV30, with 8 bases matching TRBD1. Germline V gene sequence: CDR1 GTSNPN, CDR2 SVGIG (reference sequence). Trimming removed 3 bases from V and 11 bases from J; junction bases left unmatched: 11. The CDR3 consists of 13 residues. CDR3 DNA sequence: TGTGCCTGGAGCTGGGACAGGTTCGAGGAGCAGTACTTC. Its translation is CAWSWDRFEEQYF.

CDR3 coding DNA: TGTGCCAGCAGCTTAACTGGTTGGTTAGCGGGAGGGGGGGGAGAGACCCAGTACTTC. Its protein is CASSLTGWLAGGGGETQYF. The J gene is TRBJ2-5, the V gene TRBV11-3; 11 bases agree with TRBD2. This CDR3 contains 19 residues. V dropped 2 bases and J dropped 4; count of bases not matched to a gene: 15. CDR1 is SGHNT, CDR2 YENEEA, per germline.

The chain's CDR3 is CATSRGGGTGMSEAFF. The CDR3 DNA follows: TGTGCCACCAGCAGAGGGGGTGGGACAGGTATGTCTGAAGCTTTCTTT. The chain couples TRBV15 to TRBJ1-1, with 8 nucleotides matching TRBD1. This CDR3 contains 16 residues. Per the germline V gene, CDR1 is LNHNV and CDR2 is YYDKDF (reference sequence). With V trimmed by 1 base and J by 6 bases, 10 bases remained unmatched.

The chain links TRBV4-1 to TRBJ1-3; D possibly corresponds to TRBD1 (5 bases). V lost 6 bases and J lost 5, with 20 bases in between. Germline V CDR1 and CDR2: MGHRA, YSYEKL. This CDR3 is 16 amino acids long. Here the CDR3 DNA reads TGCGCCAGCAGTCTGCGGGGGGACCTAATTCGAAACACCATATATTTT. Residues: CASSLRGDLIRNTIYF.

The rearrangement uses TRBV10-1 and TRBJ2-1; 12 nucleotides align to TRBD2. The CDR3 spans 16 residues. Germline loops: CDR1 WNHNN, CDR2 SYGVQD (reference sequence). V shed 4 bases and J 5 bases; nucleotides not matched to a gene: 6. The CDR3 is CASSGLAGGGHNEQFF. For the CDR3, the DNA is TGCGCCAGCAGTGGGCTAGCGGGAGGGGGACACAATGAGCAGTTCTTC.

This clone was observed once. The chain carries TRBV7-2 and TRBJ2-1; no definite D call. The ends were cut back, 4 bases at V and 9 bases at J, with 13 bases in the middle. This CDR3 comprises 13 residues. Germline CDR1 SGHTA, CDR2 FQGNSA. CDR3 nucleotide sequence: TGTGCCAGCAGCTCACCCCCTATAAGTGAGCAGTTCTTC. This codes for CASSSPPISEQFF.

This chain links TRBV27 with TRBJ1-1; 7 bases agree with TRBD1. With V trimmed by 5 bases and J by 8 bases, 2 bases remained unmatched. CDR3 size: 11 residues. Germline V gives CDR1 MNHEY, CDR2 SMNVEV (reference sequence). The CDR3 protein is CASSKGAEAFF. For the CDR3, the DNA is TGTGCCAGCAGTAAGGGGGCCGAAGCTTTCTTT.

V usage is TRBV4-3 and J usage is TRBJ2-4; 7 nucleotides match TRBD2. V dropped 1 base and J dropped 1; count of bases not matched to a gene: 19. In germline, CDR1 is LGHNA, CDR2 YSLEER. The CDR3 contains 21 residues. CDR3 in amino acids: CASSQAPLPRELVTAKNIQYF. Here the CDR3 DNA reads TGCGCCAGCAGCCAAGCACCCCTTCCGCGGGAGCTAGTGACGGCCAAAAACATTCAGTACTTC.

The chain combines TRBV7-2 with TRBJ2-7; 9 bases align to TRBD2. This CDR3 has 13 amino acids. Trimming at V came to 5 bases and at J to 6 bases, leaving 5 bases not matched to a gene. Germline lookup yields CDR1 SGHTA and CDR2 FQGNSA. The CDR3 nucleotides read TGTGCCAGCAGCCAACTAGCGGGTGGCGAGCAGTACTTC. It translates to CASSQLAGGEQYF.

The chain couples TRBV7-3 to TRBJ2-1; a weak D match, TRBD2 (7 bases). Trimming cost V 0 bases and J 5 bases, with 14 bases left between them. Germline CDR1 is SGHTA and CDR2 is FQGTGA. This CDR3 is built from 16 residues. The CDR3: CASSLTRRGLHNEQFF. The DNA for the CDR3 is TGTGCCAGCAGCTTAACGCGGCGGGGGCTTCACAATGAGCAGTTCTTC.

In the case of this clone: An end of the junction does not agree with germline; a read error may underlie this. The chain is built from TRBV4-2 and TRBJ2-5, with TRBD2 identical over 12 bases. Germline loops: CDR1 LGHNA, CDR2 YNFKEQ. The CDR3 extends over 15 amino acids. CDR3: CASSQDPPPSGRAHF. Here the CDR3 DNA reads TGTGCCAGCAGCCAAGATCCCCCACCTAGCGGGAGGGCCCACTTC.

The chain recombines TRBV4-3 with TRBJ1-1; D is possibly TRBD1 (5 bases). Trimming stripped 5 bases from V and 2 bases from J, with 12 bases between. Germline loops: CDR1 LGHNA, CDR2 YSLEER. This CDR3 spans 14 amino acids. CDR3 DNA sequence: TGCGCCAGCAGCGAAAGACAGACTAACACTGAAGCTTTCTTT. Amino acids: CASSERQTNTEAFF.

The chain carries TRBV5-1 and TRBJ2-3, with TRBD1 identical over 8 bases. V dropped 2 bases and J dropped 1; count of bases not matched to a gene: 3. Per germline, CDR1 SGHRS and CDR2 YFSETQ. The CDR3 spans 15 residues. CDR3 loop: CASSFTGGGTDTQYF. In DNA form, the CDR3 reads TGCGCCAGCAGCTTTACAGGGGGAGGCACAGATACGCAGTATTTT.

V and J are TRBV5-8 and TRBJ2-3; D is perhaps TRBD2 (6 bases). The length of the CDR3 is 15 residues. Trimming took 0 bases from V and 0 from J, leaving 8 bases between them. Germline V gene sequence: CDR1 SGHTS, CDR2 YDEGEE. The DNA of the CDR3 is TGTGCCAGCAGCTTGGGTAGCGGAAGCACAGATACGCAGTATTTT. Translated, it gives CASSLGSGSTDTQYF.

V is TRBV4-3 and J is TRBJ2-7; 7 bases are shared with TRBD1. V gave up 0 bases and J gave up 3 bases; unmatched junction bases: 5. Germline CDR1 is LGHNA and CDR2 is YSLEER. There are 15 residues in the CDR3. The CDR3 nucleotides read TGCGCCAGCAGCCAAGAGGTGGGACAGAGCTACGAGCAGTACTTC. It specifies CASSQEVGQSYEQYF.

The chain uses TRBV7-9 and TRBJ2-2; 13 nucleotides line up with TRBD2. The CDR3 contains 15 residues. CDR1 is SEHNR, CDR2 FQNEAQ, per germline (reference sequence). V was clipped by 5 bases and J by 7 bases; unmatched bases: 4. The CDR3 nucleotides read TGTGCCAGCAGCCATGGACTAGCGGGAGTCGGGGAGCTGTTTTTT. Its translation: CASSHGLAGVGELFF.

The CDR3: CASSLDRFSGNTIYF. CDR3 in DNA: TGTGCCAGCAGCTTAGACAGGTTCTCTGGAAACACCATATATTTT. The chain joins TRBV11-3 to TRBJ1-3; no reliable D call. The CDR3 is 15 amino acids. V was pared by 0 bases and J by 0 bases, with 6 bases between. From germline, CDR1 is SGHNT and CDR2 YENEEA.

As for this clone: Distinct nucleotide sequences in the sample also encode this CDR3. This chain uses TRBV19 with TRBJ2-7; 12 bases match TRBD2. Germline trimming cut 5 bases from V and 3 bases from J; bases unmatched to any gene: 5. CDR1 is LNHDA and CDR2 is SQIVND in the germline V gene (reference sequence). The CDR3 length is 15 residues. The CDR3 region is CASSPLAGGFYEQYF. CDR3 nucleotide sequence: TGTGCCAGTAGTCCTCTAGCGGGAGGGTTCTACGAGCAGTACTTC.

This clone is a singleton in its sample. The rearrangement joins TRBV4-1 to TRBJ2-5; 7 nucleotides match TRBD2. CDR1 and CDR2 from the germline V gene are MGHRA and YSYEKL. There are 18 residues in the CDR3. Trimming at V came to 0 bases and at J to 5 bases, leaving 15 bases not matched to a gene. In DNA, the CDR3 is TGCGCCAGCAGCCAAGAAGGCCGGGGGGTAGCCGAAAGGGAGACCCAGTACTTC. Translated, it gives CASSQEGRGVAERETQYF.

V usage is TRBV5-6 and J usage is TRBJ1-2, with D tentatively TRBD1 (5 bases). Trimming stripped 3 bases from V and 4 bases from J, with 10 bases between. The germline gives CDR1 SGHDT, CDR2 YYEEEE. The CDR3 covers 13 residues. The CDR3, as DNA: TGTGCCAGCAGCTGGGGTGACAGCTATGGCTACACCTTC. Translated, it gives CASSWGDSYGYTF.

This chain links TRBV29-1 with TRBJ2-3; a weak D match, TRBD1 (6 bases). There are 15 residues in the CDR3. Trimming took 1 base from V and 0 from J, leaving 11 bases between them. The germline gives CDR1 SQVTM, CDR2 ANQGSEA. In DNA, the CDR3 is TGCAGCGTTGAAGGGGGGCTACCCAGCACAGATACGCAGTATTTT. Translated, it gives CSVEGGLPSTDTQYF.

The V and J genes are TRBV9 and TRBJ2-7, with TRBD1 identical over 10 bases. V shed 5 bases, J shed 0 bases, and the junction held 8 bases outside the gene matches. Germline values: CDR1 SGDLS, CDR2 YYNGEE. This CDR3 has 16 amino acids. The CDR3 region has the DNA TGTGCCAGCAGAACTAGACAGGGGGCCGGCTCCTACGAGCAGTACGTC. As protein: CASRTRQGAGSYEQYV.